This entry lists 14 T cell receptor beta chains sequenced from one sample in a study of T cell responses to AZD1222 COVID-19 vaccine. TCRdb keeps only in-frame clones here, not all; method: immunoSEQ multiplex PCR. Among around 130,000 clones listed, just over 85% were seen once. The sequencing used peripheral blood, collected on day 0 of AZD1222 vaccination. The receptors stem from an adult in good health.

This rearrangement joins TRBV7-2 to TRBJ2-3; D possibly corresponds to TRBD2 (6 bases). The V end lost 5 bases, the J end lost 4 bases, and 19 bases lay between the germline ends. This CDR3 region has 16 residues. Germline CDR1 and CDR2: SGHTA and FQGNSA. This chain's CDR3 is CASSTRGGIEADTQYF. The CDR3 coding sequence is TGTGCCAGCAGCACCCGTGGGGGGATAGAAGCAGATACGCAGTATTTT.

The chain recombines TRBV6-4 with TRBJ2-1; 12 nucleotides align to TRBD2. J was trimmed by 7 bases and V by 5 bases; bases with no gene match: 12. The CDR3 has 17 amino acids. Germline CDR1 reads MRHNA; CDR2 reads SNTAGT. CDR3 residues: CASSQQSLAGGRNEQFF. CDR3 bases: TGTGCCAGCAGTCAACAAAGCCTAGCGGGAGGGCGGAATGAGCAGTTCTTC.

The CDR3 region is CASSQGLAVGGTQYF. The DNA for the CDR3 is TGTGCCAGCAGCCAAGGCTTAGCGGTCGGCGGTACGCAGTATTTT. This chain joins TRBV3-1 (or the pseudogene TRBV3-2) and TRBJ2-3; the D gene is possibly TRBD2 (6 bases). Deletions cut 1 base from V and 8 bases from J, with 16 bases between. CDR3 length: 15 amino acids. Germline-derived CDR1 and CDR2 are LGHDT and YNNKEL (reference sequence).

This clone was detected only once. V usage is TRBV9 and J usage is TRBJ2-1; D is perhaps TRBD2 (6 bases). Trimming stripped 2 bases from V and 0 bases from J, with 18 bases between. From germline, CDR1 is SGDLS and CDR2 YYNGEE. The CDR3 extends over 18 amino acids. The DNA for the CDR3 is TGTGCCAGCAGCGTGGACTACGGCGGGTCTCTCTCCTACAATGAGCAGTTCTTC. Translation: CASSVDYGGSLSYNEQFF.

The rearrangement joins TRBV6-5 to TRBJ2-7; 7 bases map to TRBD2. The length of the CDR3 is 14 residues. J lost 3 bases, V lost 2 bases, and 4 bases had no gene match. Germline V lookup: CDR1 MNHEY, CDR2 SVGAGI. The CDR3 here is CASSYRRESYEQYF. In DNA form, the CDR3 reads TGTGCCAGCAGTTACAGGCGGGAGAGCTACGAGCAGTACTTC.

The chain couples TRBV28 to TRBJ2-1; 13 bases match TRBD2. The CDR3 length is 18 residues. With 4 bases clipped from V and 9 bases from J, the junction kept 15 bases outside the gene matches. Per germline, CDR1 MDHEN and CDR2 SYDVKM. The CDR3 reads CASSSDHLLAGGWGEQFF. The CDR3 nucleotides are TGTGCCAGCAGTTCCGACCACTTACTAGCGGGAGGGTGGGGTGAGCAGTTCTTC.

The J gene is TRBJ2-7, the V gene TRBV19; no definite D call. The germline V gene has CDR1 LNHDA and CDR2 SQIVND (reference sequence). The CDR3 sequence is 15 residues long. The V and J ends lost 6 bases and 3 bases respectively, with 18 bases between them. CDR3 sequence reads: CASSGWTFRGYEQYF. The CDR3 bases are TGTGCCAGTAGCGGGTGGACCTTTCGTGGCTACGAGCAGTACTTC.

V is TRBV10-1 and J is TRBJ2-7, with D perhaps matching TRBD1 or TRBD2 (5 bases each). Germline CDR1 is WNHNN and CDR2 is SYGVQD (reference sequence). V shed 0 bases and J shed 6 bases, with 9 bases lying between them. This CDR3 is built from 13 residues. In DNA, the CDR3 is TGCGCCAGCAGTGAGTCCGAGGGGCTCGAGCAGTACTTC. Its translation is CASSESEGLEQYF.

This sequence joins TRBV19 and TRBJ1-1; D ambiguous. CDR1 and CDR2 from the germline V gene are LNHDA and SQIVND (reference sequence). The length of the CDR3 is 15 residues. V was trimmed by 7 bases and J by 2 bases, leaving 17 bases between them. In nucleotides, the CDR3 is TGTGCCAGTACCCTAGACCCCCAGTCTAACACTGAAGCTTTCTTT. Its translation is CASTLDPQSNTEAFF.

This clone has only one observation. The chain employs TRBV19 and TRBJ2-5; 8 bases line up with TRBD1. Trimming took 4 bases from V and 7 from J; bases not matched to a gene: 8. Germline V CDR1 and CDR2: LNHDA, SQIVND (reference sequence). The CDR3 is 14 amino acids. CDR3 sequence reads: CASSTRTGTGTQYF. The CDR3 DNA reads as TGTGCCAGTAGTACCAGGACAGGGACGGGGACCCAGTACTTC.

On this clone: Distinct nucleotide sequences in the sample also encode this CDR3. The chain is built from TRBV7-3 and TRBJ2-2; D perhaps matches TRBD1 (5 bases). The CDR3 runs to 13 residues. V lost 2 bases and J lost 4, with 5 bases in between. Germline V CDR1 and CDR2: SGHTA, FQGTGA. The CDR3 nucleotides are TGTGCCAGCAGCTTACAGGGCACCGGGGAGCTGTTTTTT. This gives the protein CASSLQGTGELFF.

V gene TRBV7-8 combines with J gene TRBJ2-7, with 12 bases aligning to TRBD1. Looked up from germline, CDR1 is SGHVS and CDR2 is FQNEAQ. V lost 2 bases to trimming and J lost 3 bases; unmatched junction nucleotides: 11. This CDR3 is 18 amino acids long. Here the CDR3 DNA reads TGTGCCAGCAGCTTAACCGTCGCCGGGACAGGGGGCATCTACGAGCAGTACTTC. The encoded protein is CASSLTVAGTGGIYEQYF. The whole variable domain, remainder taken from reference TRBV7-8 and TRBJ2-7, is GAGVSQSPRYKVAKRGQDVALRCDPISGHVSLFWYQQALGQGPEFLTYFQNEAQLDKSGLPSDRFFAERPEGSVSTLKIQRTQQEDSAVYLCASSLTVAGTGGIYEQYFGPGTRLTVT.

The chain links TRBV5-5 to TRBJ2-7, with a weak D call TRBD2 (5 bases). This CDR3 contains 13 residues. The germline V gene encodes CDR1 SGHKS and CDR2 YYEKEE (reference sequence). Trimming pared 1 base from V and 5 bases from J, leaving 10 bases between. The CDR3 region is CASSLPGIDEQYF. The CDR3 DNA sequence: TGTGCCAGCAGCTTGCCGGGGATCGACGAGCAGTACTTC.

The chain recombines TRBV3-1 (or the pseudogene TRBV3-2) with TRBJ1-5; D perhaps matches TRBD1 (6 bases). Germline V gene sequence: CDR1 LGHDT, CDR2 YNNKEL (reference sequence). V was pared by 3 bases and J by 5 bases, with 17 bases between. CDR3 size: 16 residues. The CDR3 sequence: CASSQGATPFHQPQHF. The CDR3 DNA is TGTGCCAGCAGCCAGGGGGCCACTCCATTCCATCAGCCCCAGCATTTT.